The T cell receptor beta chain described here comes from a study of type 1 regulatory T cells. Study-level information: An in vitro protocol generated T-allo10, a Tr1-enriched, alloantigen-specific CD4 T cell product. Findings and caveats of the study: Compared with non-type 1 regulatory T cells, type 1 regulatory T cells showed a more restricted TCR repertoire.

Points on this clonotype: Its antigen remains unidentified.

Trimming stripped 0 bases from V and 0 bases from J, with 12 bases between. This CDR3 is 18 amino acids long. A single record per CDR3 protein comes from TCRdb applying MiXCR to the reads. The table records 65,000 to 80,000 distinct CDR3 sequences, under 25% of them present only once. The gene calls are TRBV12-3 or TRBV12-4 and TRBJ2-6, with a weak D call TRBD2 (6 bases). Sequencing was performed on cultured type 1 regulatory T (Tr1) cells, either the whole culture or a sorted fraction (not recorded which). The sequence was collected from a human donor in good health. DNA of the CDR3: TGTGCCAGCAGTTTAGCCCGAGGGAGGTCCTCTGGGGCCAACGTCCTGACTTTC. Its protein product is CASSLARGRSSGANVLTF.